What follows are 22 T cell receptor beta chains derived from one specimen sequenced in a study of CD4 T cells in relation to SARS-CoV-2 and coronaviruses (dated by TCRdb to about 2021). For these receptors, no antigen is known. The library was produced with the immunoSEQ multiplex PCR assay. TCRdb holds this immuneACCESS table with in-frame rearrangements only. Some clones are missing; in checked studies, unresolved V genes explain under half, and the rest has no known cause. The sample table records 25,000 to 30,000 clones; roughly 78% of these occur just once. The ten largest clones capture approximately 22% of the sample. CD4+ T cells from unexposed donors were collected before the COVID-19 pandemic (2011-2018). After approximately eleven days of culture, CD4+ T cells were isolated with the EasySep CD4+ T cell isolation kit. Sequenced material: CD4+ T cells from PBMCs, cultured in vitro. Source of these receptors: a human donor in good health.

CDR3 sequence reads: CASSDSGQARVGYTF. CDR3 nucleotide sequence: TGTGCCAGCAGCGACTCGGGACAGGCAAGGGTTGGCTACACCTTC. The chain joins TRBV11-2 to TRBJ1-2, with 8 bases aligning to TRBD1. V trimming: 5 bases; J trimming: 7 bases; junction bases outside the gene matches: 12. Germline values: CDR1 SGHAT, CDR2 FQNNGV. This CDR3 comprises 15 residues.

The chain is built from TRBV6-4 and TRBJ1-6; D call uncertain. Germline V CDR1 and CDR2: MRHNA, SNTAGT. With 0 bases removed from V and 10 bases from J, the gap between germline ends came to 13 bases. The CDR3 length is 15 residues. CDR3 DNA sequence: TGTGCCAGCAGTGACTCGAAAAGGGTGGAGTCACCCCTCCACTTT. This translates into CASSDSKRVESPLHF.

The V gene is TRBV25-1, the J gene TRBJ1-2; a possible D gene is TRBD1 (5 bases). The CDR3 spans 14 residues. Germline assignment: CDR1 MGHDK and CDR2 SYGVNS. Trimming removed 1 base from V and 2 bases from J, with 8 bases in between. The CDR3 reads CASSEWGVNYGYTF. In nucleotides, the CDR3 is TGTGCCAGCAGTGAATGGGGCGTCAACTATGGCTACACCTTC.

The genes are TRBV11-3 and TRBJ2-2; D remains unclear. The V gene's germline CDR1 is SGHNT and CDR2 YENEEA. Between the trimmed V and J ends, which lost 8 bases and 6 bases, there was a span of 19 bases. The CDR3 is 15 residues long. CDR3 residues: CASGNRALGPGELFF. The CDR3 region has the DNA TGTGCCAGCGGCAATCGGGCACTCGGACCCGGGGAGCTGTTTTTT. The entire variable domain, with the rest obtained from reference TRBV11-3 and TRBJ2-2, is as follows: EAGVVQSPRYKIIEKKQPVAFWCNPISGHNTLYWYLQNLGQGPELLIRYENEEAVDDSQLPKDRFSAERLKGVDSTLKIQPAELGDSAVYLCASGNRALGPGELFFGEGSRLTVL.

The rearrangement uses TRBV30 and TRBJ2-1, with 9 positions matching TRBD1. Germline lookup yields CDR1 GTSNPN and CDR2 SVGIG (reference sequence). The CDR3 runs to 14 residues. The J segment lost 7 bases and the V segment lost 2 bases, leaving 6 bases of the junction unmatched. CDR3 bases: TGTGCCTGGAGTCCCGGGACAGGGTCAAATGAGCAGTTCTTC. It specifies CAWSPGTGSNEQFF.

The V gene is TRBV12-3 or TRBV12-4, the J gene TRBJ1-5; the D is unclear. This CDR3 has 13 residues. V was clipped by 5 bases and J by 3 bases, with 8 bases between them. The CDR3 coding sequence is TGTGCCAGCAGTCAACACTACAATCAGCCCCAGCATTTT. It yields the protein CASSQHYNQPQHF.

This chain uses TRBV7-9 with TRBJ1-4; the D is unclear. The germline V gene has CDR1 SEHNR and CDR2 FQNEAQ (reference sequence). V lost 5 bases to trimming and J lost 3 bases, with 13 bases between them. There are 15 residues in the CDR3. CDR3 sequence (DNA): TGTGCCAGCAGCCCCGAGCGGCAGCCTAATGAAAAACTGTTTTTT. Encoded protein: CASSPERQPNEKLFF.

This rearrangement joins TRBV2 to TRBJ1-1; 9 bases map to TRBD1. Unmatched junction bases numbered 9, after V lost 6 bases and J lost 1 base. This CDR3 spans 16 amino acids. From germline, CDR1 is SNHLY and CDR2 FYNNEI. The CDR3: CASRADRGVGNTEAFF. In DNA, the CDR3 is TGTGCCAGCAGAGCGGACAGGGGAGTGGGGAACACTGAAGCTTTCTTT.

CDR3 nucleotide sequence: TGTGCCAGCAGCCCCCGGACTAGCGGGGGCACAGATACGCAGTATTTT. Protein sequence: CASSPRTSGGTDTQYF. The chain links TRBV9 to TRBJ2-3; 12 positions agree with TRBD2. This CDR3 has 16 amino acids. CDR1 SGDLS and CDR2 YYNGEE come from the germline V gene. V lost 4 bases and J lost 1; bases outside the gene matches: 4.

This chain joins TRBV2 and TRBJ1-6; no clear D gene. This CDR3 has 13 amino acids. Germline V CDR1 and CDR2: SNHLY, FYNNEI. Trimming cost V 7 bases and J 10 bases, with 14 bases left between them. CDR3 bases: TGTGCCAGCACCGCCCGGTTTCGATCACCCCTCCACTTT. Translating it yields CASTARFRSPLHF. Full variable domain (remainder filled in from reference TRBV2 and TRBJ1-6): EPEVTQTPSHQVTQMGQEVILRCVPISNHLYFYWYRQILGQKVEFLVSFYNNEISEKSEIFDDQFSVERPDGSNFTLKIRSTKLEDSAMYFCASTARFRSPLHFGNGTRLTVT.

The chain links TRBV29-1 to TRBJ2-6; weak D call: TRBD2 (5 bases). V was clipped by 0 bases and J by 2 bases, with 8 bases between them. The germline V gene encodes CDR1 SQVTM and CDR2 ANQGSEA. The CDR3 sequence is 15 residues long. DNA for the CDR3: TGCAGCGTTGAAGATATGACTACTGGGGCCAACGTCCTGACTTTC. Translating it yields CSVEDMTTGANVLTF.

This chain joins TRBV2 and TRBJ2-1; 13 nucleotides line up with TRBD2. Germline V gives CDR1 SNHLY, CDR2 FYNNEI. CDR3 length: 15 amino acids. The ends lost 8 bases at V and 4 bases at J; junction bases unmatched: 5. CDR3 DNA: TGTGCCAGCGACTTGGGACTAGCGGGATACAATGAGCAGTTCTTC. It encodes CASDLGLAGYNEQFF.

The V gene is TRBV5-1, the J gene TRBJ2-1, with TRBD2 identical over 10 bases. Trimming removed 4 bases from V and 9 bases from J; junction bases left unmatched: 10. This CDR3 is built from 15 residues. The germline V gene has CDR1 SGHRS and CDR2 YFSETQ. The CDR3 spells CASSPSSGRAGEQFF. In DNA form, the CDR3 reads TGCGCCAGCAGCCCTTCCAGCGGGAGGGCCGGTGAGCAGTTCTTC.

This clone was counted only a few times. The chain is built from TRBV23-1 and TRBJ2-7, with 8 bases that match TRBD1. Being an ORF, TRBV23-1 has a function that is uncertain. The V segment lost 3 bases and the J segment 0 bases; nucleotides outside the gene matches: 13. The length of the CDR3 is 18 residues. CDR3 loop: CASSHRDRPYSASYEQYF. In DNA form, the CDR3 reads TGCGCCAGCAGTCACCGGGACAGGCCCTATTCCGCCTCCTACGAGCAGTACTTC.

The chain combines TRBV5-1 with TRBJ2-3; D might be TRBD1 (6 bases). The CDR3 is 15 residues long. Trimming stripped 2 bases from V and 2 bases from J, with 12 bases between. Germline CDR1 SGHRS, CDR2 YFSETQ. As DNA, the CDR3 is TGCGCCAGCAGCTTAACAGGGATTTACACAGATACGCAGTATTTT. Translation gives CASSLTGIYTDTQYF. The full variable domain, with the rest looked up from reference TRBV5-1 and TRBJ2-3, is KAGVTQTPRYLIKTRGQQVTLSCSPISGHRSVSWYQQTPGQGLQFLFEYFSETQRNKGNFPGRFSGRQFSNSRSEMNVSTLELGDSALYLCASSLTGIYTDTQYFGPGTRLTVL.

This chain connects TRBV2 to TRBJ2-1; unclear D gene. Germline V CDR1 and CDR2: SNHLY, FYNNEI. The V gene lost 6 bases and the J gene lost 1 base, with 7 bases spanning the gap. The CDR3 contains 13 residues. The DNA for the CDR3 is TGTGCCAGCAGAAATAGGTCCTACAATGAGCAGTTCTTC. It codes for CASRNRSYNEQFF. Based on the CDR3 plus reference TRBV2 and TRBJ2-1, the full variable domain is EPEVTQTPSHQVTQMGQEVILRCVPISNHLYFYWYRQILGQKVEFLVSFYNNEISEKSEIFDDQFSVERPDGSNFTLKIRSTKLEDSAMYFCASRNRSYNEQFFGPGTRLTVL.

V is TRBV18 and J is TRBJ2-5; no clear D gene. V dropped 2 bases and J dropped 0 bases, with 7 bases sitting between them. Per the germline V gene, CDR1 is KGHSH and CDR2 is LQKENI. CDR3 length: 14 amino acids. The CDR3 spells CASSPGTDQETQYF. The CDR3 DNA reads as TGTGCCAGCTCACCAGGAACGGACCAAGAGACCCAGTACTTC.

The genes are TRBV5-4 and TRBJ2-7, with a possible D match to TRBD1 (5 bases). The CDR3 is 18 amino acids. Germline CDR1 reads SGHNT; CDR2 reads YYREEE (reference sequence). V was pared by 4 bases and J by 4 bases, with 27 bases between. CDR3: CASSKIEVGVGLIYEQYF. Written as DNA, the CDR3 is TGTGCCAGCAGCAAAATAGAAGTAGGGGTGGGTTTGATTTACGAGCAGTACTTC.

This clone was counted only a few times. The rearrangement links TRBV5-1 to TRBJ1-1, with 9 bases aligning to TRBD1. Trimming took 6 bases from V and 1 from J; bases not matched to a gene: 4. From germline, CDR1 is SGHRS and CDR2 YFSETQ. The CDR3 loop spans 14 amino acids. DNA for the CDR3: TGCGCCAGCACCCCGGACAGGGGGAACACTGAAGCTTTCTTT. It is translated as CASTPDRGNTEAFF.

The rearrangement links TRBV19 to TRBJ1-5; D remains ambiguous. Looked up from germline, CDR1 is LNHDA and CDR2 is SQIVND (reference sequence). The CDR3 is 13 amino acids. V lost 7 bases and J 3 bases, leaving 10 bases between the germline ends. CDR3 nucleotide sequence: TGTGCCAGTAAGTGGGCGGCCAATCAGCCCCAGCATTTT. Its protein product is CASKWAANQPQHF.

Written as DNA, the CDR3 is TGTGCCAGCAACAAAGGGGGCTACGAGCAGTACTTC. Translating gives CASNKGGYEQYF. The V gene is TRBV25-1, the J gene TRBJ2-7; maybe TRBD1 (6 bases). Germline V gene sequence: CDR1 MGHDK, CDR2 SYGVNS. The CDR3 length is 12 residues. Deletions cut 7 bases from V and 3 bases from J, with 10 bases between.

This clone was seen only once. The rearrangement joins TRBV7-9 to TRBJ1-1; 9 bases line up with TRBD1. The trim removed 5 bases at V and 4 bases at J, leaving 8 bases unmatched. The CDR3 is 15 residues long. CDR1 and CDR2 from the germline V gene are SEHNR and FQNEAQ (reference sequence). The CDR3 sequence: CASSQSDRGATEAFF. The CDR3 DNA follows: TGTGCCAGCAGCCAAAGCGACAGGGGGGCCACTGAAGCTTTCTTT.